Below are 15 T cell receptor beta chains sequenced from a single sample in a study of shared clonotypes between healthy human individuals. Data came from immunoSEQ multiplex PCR; TCRdb stores just in-frame clones and leaves some out. The sample lists approximately 480,000 clones; around 79% were seen once. The specimen sequenced was PBMCs. These TCRs come from a woman in her forties in good health. Some clones in this sample may be carry-over from other donors' samples.

J is TRBJ2-7 and V is TRBV5-1; D perhaps matches TRBD2 (6 bases). The V and J ends lost 8 bases and 1 base respectively, with 19 bases between them. In germline, CDR1 is SGHRS, CDR2 YFSETQ. This CDR3 has 15 amino acids. CDR3 coding DNA: TGCGCCAGTTCCTGGCGCGGGGTCGGTTCCTACGAGCAGTACTTC. It yields the protein CASSWRGVGSYEQYF. Variable domain in full (rest from reference TRBV5-1 and TRBJ2-7): KAGVTQTPRYLIKTRGQQVTLSCSPISGHRSVSWYQQTPGQGLQFLFEYFSETQRNKGNFPGRFSGRQFSNSRSEMNVSTLELGDSALYLCASSWRGVGSYEQYFGPGTRLTVT.

This clone was recorded once. The chain links TRBV7-3 to TRBJ2-5, with D hard to call. The CDR3 covers 14 residues. V lost 5 bases to trimming and J lost 5 bases, with 15 bases between them. In germline, CDR1 is SGHTA, CDR2 FQGTGA. The CDR3: CASSAEGGGETQYF. In nucleotides, the CDR3 is TGTGCCAGCAGCGCCGAAGGCGGTGGGGAGACCCAGTACTTC.

This rearrangement joins TRBV7-3 to TRBJ2-1; TRBD2 matches at 9 bases. The V gene's germline CDR1 is SGHTA and CDR2 FQGTGA. The V segment lost 2 bases and the J segment 5 bases; nucleotides outside the gene matches: 1. The CDR3 totals 14 residues. CDR3 DNA: TGTGCCAGCAGCTTAGTAGCGGGAGACAATGAGCAGTTCTTC. Its translation: CASSLVAGDNEQFF.

The rearrangement uses TRBV2 and TRBJ2-7; D may be TRBD2 (6 bases). Germline V gives CDR1 SNHLY, CDR2 FYNNEI. V was shortened by 7 bases and J by 0 bases, with 13 bases between the two germline ends. CDR3 length equals 14 residues. This CDR3 is CASIWGESSYEQYF. The CDR3, as DNA: TGTGCCAGCATTTGGGGGGAATCCTCCTACGAGCAGTACTTC.

V is TRBV27 and J is TRBJ2-7, with TRBD2 as a possible D gene (6 bases). V lost 8 bases to trimming and J lost 1 base, with 15 bases between them. The CDR3 has 14 residues. Per the germline V gene, CDR1 is MNHEY and CDR2 is SMNVEV (reference sequence). CDR3 nucleotides: TGTGCCAGCGGGGCGGGGTTGGGTTCCTACGAGCAGTACTTC. Its protein product is CASGAGLGSYEQYF.

The gene calls are TRBV27 and TRBJ1-5, with D uncertain. V gave up 5 bases and J gave up 7 bases, with 9 bases separating them. Germline values: CDR1 MNHEY, CDR2 SMNVEV (reference sequence). The CDR3 is 12 residues long. CDR3 sequence: CASSPPGQPQHF. The CDR3 region has the DNA TGTGCCAGCAGTCCCCCGGGCCAGCCCCAGCATTTT.

The rearrangement links TRBV5-6 to TRBJ2-3; D may be TRBD1 or TRBD2 (6 bases each). This CDR3 is 15 amino acids long. Germline V CDR1 and CDR2: SGHDT, YYEEEE. With 0 bases removed from V and 4 bases from J, the gap between germline ends came to 12 bases. This CDR3 reads CASSLVGGRSDTQYF. In nucleotides, the CDR3 is TGTGCCAGCAGCTTGGTGGGGGGCAGATCAGATACGCAGTATTTT.

The chain combines TRBV2 with TRBJ1-2, with D possibly TRBD1 on 5 matching bases. Deletions cut 2 bases from V and 4 bases from J, with 8 bases between. In germline, CDR1 is SNHLY, CDR2 FYNNEI. The CDR3 loop spans 13 amino acids. The CDR3 coding sequence is TGTGCCAGCAGTGAACAGGGCGTCTATGGCTACACCTTC. As protein: CASSEQGVYGYTF.

The V gene is TRBV7-9, the J gene TRBJ2-7, with D possibly being TRBD1 (6 bases). Germline CDR1 is SEHNR and CDR2 is FQNEAQ (reference sequence). Trimming stripped 5 bases from V and 2 bases from J, with 19 bases between. This CDR3 has 16 residues. CDR3 coding DNA: TGTGCCAGCAGCGCGCACAGGGACCTACCTACCTACGAGCAGTACTTC. Protein sequence: CASSAHRDLPTYEQYF.

V and J are TRBV2 and TRBJ1-1, with D tentatively TRBD1 (6 bases). The CDR3 is made up of 18 amino acids. Germline V gene data show CDR1 as SNHLY and CDR2 as FYNNEI. V gave up 2 bases and J gave up 1 base, with 20 bases separating them. The DNA for the CDR3 is TGTGCCAGCAGTGAAATTGTAGGGGCAGGGGCCAAGAACACTGAAGCTTTCTTT. This translates into CASSEIVGAGAKNTEAFF.

The rearrangement joins TRBV7-2 to TRBJ1-2; possible D gene TRBD1, 5 bases. Trimming cost V 3 bases and J 4 bases, with 15 bases left between them. CDR3 size: 15 residues. Germline V gene data show CDR1 as SGHTA and CDR2 as FQGNSA. In DNA form, the CDR3 reads TGTGCCAGCAGCTTTGATCCGCAGGGAACCTATGGCTACACCTTC. This translates into CASSFDPQGTYGYTF.

The chain is built from TRBV30 and TRBJ1-3; possibly TRBD1 for D (5 bases). V was shortened by 2 bases and J by 3 bases, with 14 bases between the two germline ends. Germline CDR1 is GTSNPN and CDR2 is SVGIG (reference sequence). The CDR3 length is 15 residues. The chain's CDR3 is CAWSPGGTYGNTIYF. In nucleotides, the CDR3 is TGTGCCTGGAGTCCCGGGGGGACTTATGGAAACACCATATATTTT.

The V and J genes are TRBV2 and TRBJ2-2; D uncertain. CDR1 is SNHLY, CDR2 FYNNEI, per germline. CDR3 length: 14 amino acids. V lost 4 bases and J 1 base, leaving 7 bases between the germline ends. The CDR3 region has the DNA TGTGCCAGCAGTGGGACGGAGAACACCGGGGAGCTGTTTTTT. This gives the protein CASSGTENTGELFF.

This clone was seen a single time. The chain uses TRBV4-1 and TRBJ2-7, with 9 nucleotides matching TRBD2. V dropped 1 base and J dropped 2; count of bases not matched to a gene: 6. The CDR3 is made up of 16 amino acids. Germline V gene lookup returns CDR1 MGHRA and CDR2 YSYEKL. The CDR3 region has the DNA TGCGCCAGCAGCCAAGTCGGACTAGCGCCAACCTACGAGCAGTACTTC. The encoded protein is CASSQVGLAPTYEQYF.

For this clone: This could be a read error, since a much larger clone is one nucleotide away. The same CDR3 is also encoded by other DNA sequences in this sample. This chain joins TRBV28 and TRBJ2-5; D is uncertain. CDR3 length equals 11 residues. Trimming shortened V by 3 bases and J by 3 bases, and 2 bases separated the two germline ends. The V gene's germline CDR1 is MDHEN and CDR2 SYDVKM. CDR3 loop: CASSLEETQYF. Written as DNA, the CDR3 is TGTGCCAGCAGTTTGGAAGAGACCCAGTACTTC.